What follows describes a single TCR beta chain. This sample was included in a study of blood T cell repertoires in COVID-19. Overall study: COVID-19 samples from acute and convalescent phases originated in the United States, Italy and Spain. T cells, B-cell-depleted T cells, or PBMCs supplied cDNA or gDNA.

Per the original data handling: The assay estimated nucleated cells by amplifying reference gene primers. Sequencing was performed with immunoSEQ multiplex PCR; in TCRdb, only in-frame clones are kept and a portion is missing. The V and J calls and the clone size are those of that table, but D and trimming were determined from the DNA. The profile shows about 71,000 clones, approximately 88% of them singletons. CDR1 is SGHDN, CDR2 FVKESK, per germline. V dropped 4 bases and J dropped 3; count of bases not matched to a gene: 5. The CDR3 sequence is 15 residues long. The chain combines TRBV14 with TRBJ1-1; 10 positions agree with TRBD1. The source is a human donor in a cohort sampled during active COVID-19. Sequences were obtained from peripheral blood. CDR3 bases: TGTGCCAGCAGCCCATGGACAGGGGGTGACACTGAAGCTTTCTTT. As protein: CASSPWTGGDTEAFF.